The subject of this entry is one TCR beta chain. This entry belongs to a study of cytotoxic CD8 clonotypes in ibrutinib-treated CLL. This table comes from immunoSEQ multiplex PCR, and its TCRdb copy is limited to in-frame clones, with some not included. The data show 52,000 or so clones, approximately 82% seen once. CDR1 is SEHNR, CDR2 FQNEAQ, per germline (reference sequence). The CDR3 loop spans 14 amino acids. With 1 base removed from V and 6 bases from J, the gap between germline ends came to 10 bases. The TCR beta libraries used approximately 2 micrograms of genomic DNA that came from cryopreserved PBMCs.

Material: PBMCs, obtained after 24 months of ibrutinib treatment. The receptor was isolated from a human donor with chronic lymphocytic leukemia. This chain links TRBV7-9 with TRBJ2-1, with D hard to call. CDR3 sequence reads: CASSLVGLGNEQFF. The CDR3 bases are TGTGCCAGCAGCTTAGTAGGGCTCGGCAATGAGCAGTTCTTC.